This is a list of T cell receptor beta chains from one sample in a study of cytomegalovirus exposure and HLA in healthy donors. Method: immunoSEQ multiplex PCR; TCRdb's copy keeps in-frame clones and lacks some. The sample shows 130,000 to 150,000 clones, around two thirds of them seen only once. Sequenced sample: PBMCs. The receptors here all came from a woman aged 18-30 years in good health and CMV-seronegative. CDR3s include the opening cysteine and the closing phenylalanine or tryptophan. D genes are given only for firm matches. Expanded clones get a size class; other rows say once, few or many, or leave the size out.

TRBJ2-5	TRBV6-6	-	TRBD1	CASRTTGGWQQTQYF	TGTGCCAGCAGGACGACAGGGGGATGGCAACAGACCCAGTACTTC
TRBJ1-1	TRBV18	-	-	CASSLGGANTEAFF	TGTGCCAGCTCCCTTGGCGGAGCTAACACTGAAGCTTTCTTT
TRBJ1-1	TRBV4-3	many	-	CASSQGPGLEAFF	TGCGCCAGCAGCCAAGGGCCAGGGCTTGAAGCTTTCTTT
TRBJ2-1	TRBV18	-	TRBD1	CASSRAGTGGFNEQFF	TGTGCCAGCTCACGAGCCGGGACAGGGGGGTTCAATGAGCAGTTCTTC
TRBJ1-2	TRBV29-1	-	-	CSVHSGIAERYGYTF	TGCAGCGTTCACTCAGGGATTGCCGAGAGATATGGCTACACCTTC
TRBJ2-6	TRBV6-5	-	TRBD1	CASSYTGVGANVLTF	TGTGCCAGCAGTTACACAGGGGTCGGGGCCAACGTCCTGACTTTC
TRBJ1-5	TRBV7-2	-	-	CASSRTPGPYHF	TGTGCCAGCAGCCGAACCCCGGGTCCCTATCATTTT
TRBJ2-7	TRBV4-1	-	TRBD2	CASSYSGTSGGAREQYF	TGCGCCAGCAGCTACTCCGGGACTAGCGGGGGGGCTCGGGAGCAGTACTTC
TRBJ1-1	TRBV7-9	-	-	CASSSAWADRNTEAFF	TGTGCCAGCAGCTCCGCCTGGGCGGACAGGAACACTGAAGCTTTCTTT
TRBJ1-2	TRBV4-1	-	-	CASSRTGRDGYTF	TGCGCCAGCAGCCGCACAGGGAGAGATGGCTACACCTTC
TRBJ1-1	TRBV11-2	once	-	CASSLVEYTEAFF	TGTGCCAGCAGCTTAGTGGAGTACACTGAAGCTTTCTTT
TRBJ1-2	TRBV11-2	few	TRBD1	CASSPRGSFGGYTF	TGTGCCAGCAGCCCCAGGGGGAGTTTCGGTGGCTACACCTTC
TRBJ2-3	TRBV19	-	TRBD2	CASSPSAGGNTDTQYF	TGTGCCAGTAGTCCTTCTGCGGGGGGTAACACAGATACGCAGTATTTT
TRBJ2-7	TRBV7-9	-	TRBD1	CASLGLGTVLYEQYF	TGTGCCAGCCTCGGCCTGGGGACAGTACTCTACGAGCAGTACTTC
TRBJ2-3	TRBV2	once	-	CAREVMVGTQYF	TGTGCCAGGGAGGTAATGGTTGGTACGCAGTATTTT
TRBJ2-5	TRBV5-4	-	-	CASSPGRGNQETQYF	TGTGCCAGCAGCCCCGGACGGGGGAACCAAGAGACCCAGTACTTC
TRBJ2-1	TRBV11-3	-	TRBD2	CASSSKFSGRTIEQFF	TGTGCCAGCAGCTCCAAGTTTAGCGGGAGAACAATAGAGCAGTTCTTC
TRBJ2-3	TRBV5-1	-	TRBD2	CASSLGTSGATQYF	TGCGCCAGCAGCCTCGGGACTAGCGGGGCTACGCAGTATTTT
TRBJ1-2	TRBV5-6	-	-	CASSLGTGGEDTF	TGTGCCAGCAGCTTAGGGACCGGGGGTGAGGACACCTTC
TRBJ1-2	TRBV11-2	-	TRBD1	CASSSLRQGSDYGYTF	TGTGCCAGCAGCTCCCTACGACAGGGTTCAGACTATGGCTACACCTTC
TRBJ2-1	TRBV2	-	-	CASLGLNEQFF	TGTGCCAGCTTAGGACTCAATGAGCAGTTCTTC
TRBJ2-1	TRBV9	-	TRBD2	CASSVGGSGRAFLHEQFF	TGTGCCAGCAGCGTAGGAGGTAGCGGGAGGGCCTTTCTCCATGAGCAGTTCTTC
TRBJ2-6	TRBV4-2	-	-	CASSQDTAAGANVLTF	TGTGCCAGCAGCCAAGATACGGCGGCTGGGGCCAACGTCCTGACTTTC
TRBJ2-1	TRBV7-9	-	TRBD2	CASSAGLAGGVQFF	TGTGCCAGCAGCGCGGGACTAGCGGGGGGGGTGCAGTTCTTC
TRBJ2-6	TRBV6-4	-	-	CASSDSSSGANVLTF	TGTGCCAGCAGTGACTCCAGCTCTGGGGCCAACGTCCTGACTTTC
TRBJ1-5	TRBV19	-	TRBD1	CASSIQGAQPQHF	TGTGCCAGTAGTATACAGGGGGCACAGCCCCAGCATTTT
TRBJ2-3	TRBV5-4	-	TRBD2	CASSREREGTQYF	TGTGCCAGCAGCCGGGAGCGGGAGGGGACGCAGTATTTT
TRBJ1-6	TRBV5-1	-	-	CASSSPTGTLHF	TGCGCCAGCAGCTCCCCAACCGGGACCCTCCACTTT
TRBJ1-5	TRBV5-8	-	-	CASSRLGGGKNQPQHF	TGTGCCAGCAGCAGACTCGGCGGGGGTAAAAATCAGCCCCAGCATTTT
TRBJ1-1	TRBV5-5	-	TRBD1	CASSLTWTGATEAFF	TGTGCCAGCAGCTTAACCTGGACAGGGGCCACTGAAGCTTTCTTT
TRBJ2-1	TRBV18	once	TRBD1	CASSLDRYNEQFF	TGTGCCAGCTCACTGGACAGGTACAATGAGCAGTTCTTC
TRBJ1-5	TRBV15	-	-	CATRNRAGNQPQHF	TGTGCCACACGGAACAGGGCGGGTAATCAGCCCCAGCATTTT
TRBJ2-1	TRBV11-3	few	TRBD2	CASSLESGLAGGFF	TGTGCCAGCAGCTTAGAATCCGGTTTGGCGGGGGGGTTCTTC
TRBJ2-3	TRBV7-9	-	TRBD2	CASSSLAGATDTQYF	TGTGCCAGCAGCTCATTAGCGGGAGCCACAGATACGCAGTATTTT
TRBJ2-3	TRBV11-3	-	-	CASSFARGTDTQYF	TGTGCCAGCAGCTTTGCCAGGGGTACAGATACGCAGTATTTT
TRBJ1-5	TRBV19	-	TRBD1	CASSITGGNQPQHF	TGTGCCAGTAGTATTACAGGGGGCAATCAGCCCCAGCATTTT
TRBJ1-6	TRBV6-6	-	-	CASRDESSYNSPLHF	TGTGCCAGCCGGGATGAGAGCTCCTATAATTCACCCCTCCACTTT
TRBJ2-1	TRBV9	-	-	CASSTDRVNEQFF	TGTGCCAGCAGCACCGACAGAGTGAATGAGCAGTTCTTC
TRBJ2-6	TRBV2	-	TRBD2	CASSDPAGGSGANVLTF	TGTGCCAGCAGTGACCCAGCGGGAGGTTCTGGGGCCAACGTCCTGACTTTC
TRBJ2-7	TRBV19	-	TRBD2	CASSFSGAAYEQYF	TGTGCCAGTAGTTTCAGCGGGGCCGCCTACGAGCAGTACTTC
TRBJ1-5	TRBV19	few	TRBD1	CASSSLGQGPRDQPQHF	TGTGCCAGTAGTAGTTTGGGACAGGGGCCCCGTGATCAGCCCCAGCATTTT
TRBJ2-3	TRBV7-2	-	-	CASSFQTSFRSTDTQYF	TGTGCCAGCAGCTTCCAAACCTCTTTCAGAAGCACAGATACGCAGTATTTT
TRBJ1-2	TRBV5-4	once	TRBD1	CASSLGGQEVLGGYTF	TGTGCCAGCAGCCTGGGGGGACAGGAGGTCTTGGGGGGCTACACCTTC
TRBJ1-5	TRBV11-2	-	TRBD1	CASSLARGQVGQPQHF	TGTGCCAGCAGCTTAGCAAGGGGACAGGTCGGTCAGCCCCAGCATTTT
TRBJ1-2	TRBV7-2	-	TRBD1	CASSPGTGVYGYTF	TGTGCCAGCAGCCCCGGGACAGGCGTCTATGGCTACACCTTC
TRBJ1-1	TRBV6-5	few	-	CASSWASVRTEAFF	TGTGCCAGCAGTTGGGCATCGGTTCGCACTGAAGCTTTCTTT
TRBJ1-2	TRBV28	-	TRBD1	CASSWDRREGYTF	TGTGCCAGCAGTTGGGACAGGCGGGAAGGCTACACCTTC
TRBJ2-2	TRBV5-5	-	-	CASGSPNTGELFF	TGTGCCAGCGGGAGTCCCAACACCGGGGAGCTGTTTTTT